This T cell receptor beta chain was captured by sequencing in a study of CXCR3-negative and CXCR3-positive naive CD8 T cells (dated 2019 in TCRdb). Notes on the research overall: In total, about 150 million TRB reads were obtained, or roughly 1.5 +/- 0.3 million reads per library. Data from around 11 donors, pooled across two independent experiments, went into the diversity and physicochemical repertoire analyses. TRBV-TRBJ cluster analysis included naive subsets from about 5 donors and memory cells from 3 donors. Points the paper makes about the study in general: TRBV-TRBJ usage was similar between naive CXCR3-negative and CXCR3-positive cells from the same donor, while memory cells showed distinct patterns. Freshly isolated PBMCs were used for most assays because CXCR3 expression partially decreased after cryopreservation. TRB CDR3s from CXCR3-positive naive cells showed higher hydrophobicity (lower Kidera factor 4), lower energy, and higher strength and volume indices than CXCR3-negative naive cells. Repertoire diversity was comparably high in both naive subsets but much lower in memory CD8+ T cells. Surface CD5, linked to self-reactivity in mice, was comparable between naive subsets; TCR interaction strength was therefore also inferred from TRB CDR3 physicochemical properties.

Each CD8+ T cell subset was flow-sorted in triplicate, with roughly 330,000 cells per subset placed directly into RLT lysis buffer. Naive CD8+ T cells were defined stringently as CD45RO-CCR7+CD27+CD95- to exclude memory contaminants. Using standard density gradient centrifugation, peripheral blood mononuclear cells were isolated from buffy coats. A FACSAria III was used to flow-sort naive CD8+ T cells into CXCR3-negative and CXCR3-positive populations. Total RNA was extracted from sorted cells using an RNeasy Mini Kit. The CDR3 spans 16 residues, from the cysteine through the phenylalanine. This entry has no DNA. The germline V gene encodes CDR1 PRHDT and CDR2 FYEKMQ (reference sequence). On this clonotype: The antigen it recognizes is unknown.

Sequencing instrument: NextSeq 550. The Human TCR Profiling Kit (MiLaboratory) was used to prepare UMI-labeled 5' RACE TRB cDNA libraries. The full amount of extracted RNA was used for cDNA synthesis, and the full amount of resulting cDNA was used for PCR amplification. Libraries were prepared in parallel using an identical number of PCR cycles. The original methods were these. With a requirement of at least two reads per UMI, MIGEC and MiXCR extracted about 53,000 +/- 9,400 unique UMI-labeled TRB cDNA molecules per library. An average of approximately 40,000 +/- 10,000 functional in-frame TRB CDR3 nucleotide clonotypes without stop codons was found per library. After downsampling to 5000 UMI-labeled TRB molecules per sample, diversity metrics, including normalized Shannon-Wiener and Chao1, were computed in VDJtools. VDJtools was used to calculate clonotype-size-weighted physicochemical properties of the central five CDR3 residues, namely interaction energy, strength, volume and Kidera factor 4. The reads went through TCRdb reprocessing, and each CDR3 protein sequence gets one entry with no DNA. The authors' filters were not applied to this entry. For this sample, the table gives 43,000 or so distinct CDR3 sequences. Together, the top ten hold 1.6% of the sample.

This TCR came from a human donor in good health. Some clones in this sample may be carry-over from other donors' samples. This sequence uses TRBV13 and TRBJ2-1; TCRdb reports TRBD2, a call that lacks DNA to check it against. Sequences were obtained from naive CXCR3- CD8+ T cells from blood. The cell subset or site label on this specimen signifies: CD45RO-CCR7+CD27+CD95- naive CD8+ T cells lacking CXCR3 (TNR3-). The CDR3: CASSDSDSRLGNEQFF.